This T cell receptor (beta chain) comes out of a study of shared clonotypes between healthy human individuals. Losses at the gene ends were 5 bases for V and 2 bases for J; bases not matched to a gene: 13. The germline CDR1 and CDR2 sequences are MDHEN and SYDVKM. This CDR3 spans 17 amino acids. Method: immunoSEQ multiplex PCR; TCRdb's copy keeps in-frame clones and lacks some. The sample consists of 2 million to 2.5 million clones, around 90% of them appearing once. Sequences were obtained from naive CD4+ T cells from PBMCs. Sample subset: CD45RA+ positively selected. The chain combines TRBV28 with TRBJ2-5, with TRBD2 matching 8 bases. The clonotype originates from a man aged 18 to 29 in good health. Some clones in this sample may be carry-over from other donors' samples. CDR3 amino acids: CASSGSSGREDQETQYF. As DNA, the CDR3 is TGTGCCAGCAGTGGGTCTAGCGGGCGGGAAGATCAAGAGACCCAGTACTTC.